This T cell receptor (beta chain) was recorded in a study of OX40 agonist ivuxolimab in advanced cancers. Findings and caveats of the study: The study did not work out the antigen specificity of the expanded peripheral T cells.

Worth noting for this clone: Its antigen remains unidentified.

Measured with immunoSEQ multiplex PCR; TCRdb has only the in-frame clones, and not every one. This table holds around 53,000 clones, 85% found once. CDR1 is MNHNS and CDR2 is SASEGT in the germline V gene. The CDR3 is made up of 12 amino acids. The junction had 2 bases not matched to a gene; V was cut back by 4 bases and J by 8 bases. The rearrangement joins TRBV6-1 to TRBJ1-2; the match to TRBD1 covers 9 bases. The specimen comprised CD4+ or CD8+ T cells sorted from blood, sampled in a trial of the OX40 agonist ivuxolimab. This sequence was found in an adult with an advanced solid tumor such as melanoma, head and neck, liver or kidney cancer. CDR3 sequence (DNA): TGTGCCAGCAGTGGGGACAGGGAAGGCTACACCTTC. Translating it yields CASSGDREGYTF.